The 12 T cell receptor beta chains in this list originate from one sample, sequenced in a study of cytomegalovirus exposure and HLA in healthy donors. The PCR used 60 Vbeta and 13 Jbeta primers. Profiling relied on immunoSEQ multiplex PCR, and the TCRdb table lists in-frame clones only, not all of them. The sample holds about 140,000 clones, roughly 81% seen once. The material sequenced was PBMCs. The receptors come from a female donor in good health and CMV-seronegative.

V is TRBV28 and J is TRBJ2-5; 16 bases are shared with TRBD2. CDR1 MDHEN and CDR2 SYDVKM come from the germline V gene. With V trimmed by 3 bases and J by 4 bases, 5 bases remained unmatched. The CDR3 is 17 amino acids. The CDR3 coding sequence is TGTGCCAGCAGTTTGGGACTAGCGGGAGGGATTGGAGAGACCCAGTACTTC. It translates to CASSLGLAGGIGETQYF.

Only a few counts were recorded for this clone. This chain links TRBV5-1 with TRBJ1-1, with TRBD1 as a possible D gene (5 bases). Germline CDR1 and CDR2: SGHRS and YFSETQ. Trimming took 4 bases from V and 5 from J, leaving 21 bases between them. This CDR3 has 16 amino acids. The CDR3 loop is CASSLVGTAGRTEAFF. The CDR3 DNA reads as TGCGCCAGCAGCCTGGTCGGAACAGCAGGGCGGACTGAAGCTTTCTTT.

The chain combines TRBV30 with TRBJ1-6; 8 nucleotides align to TRBD1. The CDR3 is made up of 13 amino acids. CDR1 and CDR2 from the germline V gene are GTSNPN and SVGIG (reference sequence). Germline trimming cut 5 bases from V and 9 bases from J; bases unmatched to any gene: 6. CDR3 amino acids: CAWATGETSPLHF. The CDR3 DNA sequence: TGTGCCTGGGCGACAGGGGAAACTTCACCCCTCCACTTT. Full variable domain (outside the CDR3, taken from reference TRBV30 and TRBJ1-6): SQTIHQWPATLVQPVGSPLSLECTVEGTSNPNLYWYRQAAGRGLQLLFYSVGIGQISSEVPQNLSASRPQDRQFILSSKKLLLSDSGFYLCAWATGETSPLHFGNGTRLTVT.

This clone was seen once. The V gene is TRBV7-6, the J gene TRBJ1-1; 9 bases are a match to TRBD1. J lost 5 bases, V lost 1 base, and 11 bases had no gene match. Germline V lookup: CDR1 SGHVS, CDR2 FNYEAQ. The CDR3 has 17 residues. The CDR3 DNA reads as TGTGCCAGCAGCTTAGTATCCCCAGACAGGGGGGGAACTGAAGCTTTCTTT. It codes for CASSLVSPDRGGTEAFF.

For the CDR3, the DNA is TGCAGCGTTGACGACAGAAACCGCACAGATACGCAGTATTTT. It yields the protein CSVDDRNRTDTQYF. The chain is built from TRBV29-1 and TRBJ2-3; a weak D match, TRBD1 (5 bases). Germline V gives CDR1 SQVTM, CDR2 ANQGSEA. The CDR3 covers 14 residues. V lost 3 bases to trimming and J lost 1 base, with 11 bases between them.

The chain joins TRBV5-1 to TRBJ2-5; 7 bases are shared with TRBD1. Per germline, CDR1 SGHRS and CDR2 YFSETQ. The CDR3 loop spans 17 amino acids. V lost 4 bases to trimming and J lost 1 base; unmatched junction nucleotides: 13. CDR3 amino acids: CASSPPPGRQGQETQYF. The CDR3 DNA reads as TGCGCCAGCAGCCCCCCTCCGGGAAGACAGGGCCAAGAGACCCAGTACTTC. The whole variable domain, remainder taken from reference TRBV5-1 and TRBJ2-5, is KAGVTQTPRYLIKTRGQQVTLSCSPISGHRSVSWYQQTPGQGLQFLFEYFSETQRNKGNFPGRFSGRQFSNSRSEMNVSTLELGDSALYLCASSPPPGRQGQETQYFGPGTRLLVL.

This clone was seen once. The CDR3 DNA reads TGTGCCATCAGCGAGGGACAGGAGAGCAATCAGCCCCAGCATTTT. Protein: CAISEGQESNQPQHF. This sequence joins TRBV10-3 and TRBJ1-5; 8 nucleotides align to TRBD1. CDR3 length equals 15 residues. V shed 6 bases, J shed 1 base, and the junction held 5 bases outside the gene matches. Germline-derived CDR1 and CDR2 are ENHRY and SYGVKD.

The chain recombines TRBV20-1 with TRBJ2-7, with D possibly TRBD1 on 6 matching bases. Trimming left V 5 bases short and J 5 bases short, with 7 bases between. Per the germline V gene, CDR1 is DFQATT and CDR2 is SNEGSKA (reference sequence). The CDR3 extends over 10 amino acids. Here the CDR3 reads CSAGQHEQYF. The CDR3 bases are TGCAGTGCTGGACAGCACGAGCAGTACTTC.

Notes on this clone: The identical CDR3 is also encoded by other nucleotide sequences in the sample. This chain joins TRBV9 and TRBJ1-2, with D possibly TRBD1 on 6 matching bases. The V end lost 3 bases, the J end lost 8 bases, and 20 bases lay between the germline ends. CDR1 and CDR2 (germline): SGDLS, YYNGEE. This CDR3 has 15 residues. Here the CDR3 DNA reads TGTGCCAGCAGCGCCCCGACAGGCATACATCGAGGCTACACCTTC. Translating it yields CASSAPTGIHRGYTF.

The chain carries TRBV28 and TRBJ2-4, with 8 bases aligning to TRBD1. The trim removed 6 bases at V and 1 base at J, leaving 5 bases unmatched. Germline V gene sequence: CDR1 MDHEN, CDR2 SYDVKM. CDR3 size: 15 residues. This CDR3 is CASRPYRGAKNIQYF. CDR3 nucleotides: TGTGCCAGCAGACCGTACAGGGGGGCCAAAAACATTCAGTACTTC.

The gene calls are TRBV6-6 and TRBJ1-1; 10 nucleotides line up with TRBD1. The CDR3 runs 15 residues. V was clipped by 4 bases and J by 6 bases; unmatched bases: 8. Germline CDR1 reads MNHNY; CDR2 reads SVGAGI (reference sequence). The CDR3 region is CASSSMGQGSAEAFF. CDR3 bases: TGTGCCAGCAGTTCCATGGGACAGGGGAGTGCTGAAGCTTTCTTT.

This chain uses TRBV27 with TRBJ2-5; 10 bases fit TRBD1. The end of the DNA aligns better with TRBJ2-7, so the J call may be wrong. The CDR3 contains 15 residues. CDR1 MNHEY and CDR2 SMNVEV come from the germline V gene (reference sequence). The CDR3 sequence is CASSSTGGESYEQYF. CDR3 coding DNA: TGTGCCAGCAGTTCGACAGGGGGCGAATCCTACGAGCAGTACTTC.